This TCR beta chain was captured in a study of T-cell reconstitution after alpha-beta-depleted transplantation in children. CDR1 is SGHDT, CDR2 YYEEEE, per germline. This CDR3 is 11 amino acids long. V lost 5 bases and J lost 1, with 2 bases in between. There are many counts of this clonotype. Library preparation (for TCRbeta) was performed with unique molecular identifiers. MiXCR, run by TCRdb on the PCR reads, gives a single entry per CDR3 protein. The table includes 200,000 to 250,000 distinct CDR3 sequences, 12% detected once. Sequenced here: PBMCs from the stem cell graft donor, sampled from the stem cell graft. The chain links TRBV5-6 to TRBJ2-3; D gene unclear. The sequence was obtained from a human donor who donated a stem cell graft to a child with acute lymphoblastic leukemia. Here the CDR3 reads CASSRTDTQYF. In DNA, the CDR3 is TGTGCCAGCAGTCGCACAGATACGCAGTATTTT.